A selection of T cell receptor beta chains follows, all from one sample in a study of T cells in Graves' hyperthyroidism and ophthalmopathy. TCRdb independently ran MiXCR on the multiplex PCR reads; one entry per CDR3 protein. Of about 590,000 distinct CDR3 sequences in the sample, 15% to 18% were seen once. The sequenced sample was blood. All receptors come from a woman aged 25 to 39 with Graves' hyperthyroidism. Each CDR3 is given with its conserved first and last residue. A D gene is named only where the DNA matches it firmly. Size is omitted from some rows. Given values are once, few, many or a class for expanded clones.

TRBJ1-1,many,.,TRBV28,CASSLLGAVTEAFF,TGTGCCAGCAGTTTATTGGGGGCTGTCACTGAAGCTTTCTTT
TRBJ2-2,many,.,TRBV20-1,CSARPPSTGELFF,TGCAGTGCTAGACCCCCATCAACCGGGGAGCTGTTTTTT
TRBJ1-1,.,.,TRBV29-1,CSVERGAETFF,TGCAGCGTTGAGAGAGGGGCTGAAACTTTCTTT
TRBJ2-2,few,.,TRBV19,CASHRSNTGELFF,TGTGCCAGCCACCGATCGAACACCGGGGAGCTGTTTTTT
TRBJ2-4,.,.,TRBV18,CASSPKTELAKNIQYF,TGTGCCAGCTCACCAAAGACGGAACTAGCCAAAAACATTCAGTACTTC
TRBJ1-6,.,.,TRBV4-1,CASSRPQTGQPNSPLHF,TGCGCCAGCAGTCGACCTCAGACTGGACAACCAAATTCACCCCTCCACTTT
TRBJ1-6,.,.,TRBV6-1,CASGPLNSPLHF,TGTGCCAGCGGTCCCCTTAATTCACCCCTCCACTTT
TRBJ2-1,many,TRBD1,TRBV2,CASSGFGGQVKGGLYNEQFF,TGTGCCAGCAGCGGGTTCGGGGGACAGGTCAAAGGGGGGCTATACAATGAGCAGTTCTTC
TRBJ2-3,many,TRBD2,TRBV10-3,CAIRPGLAGPFSTDTQYF,TGTGCCATCAGGCCGGGACTAGCGGGACCTTTTAGCACAGATACGCAGTATTTT
TRBJ1-2,many,TRBD1,TRBV7-2,CASSPSTGAYGYTF,TGTGCCAGCAGCCCCTCGACAGGGGCCTATGGCTACACCTTC
TRBJ2-1,few,.,TRBV7-7,CASSLAPGQEQFF,TGTGCTAGCAGCTTAGCCCCCGGTCAGGAGCAGTTCTTC
TRBJ1-2,.,.,TRBV6-2/TRBV6-3,CASSYLRGGIYGYTF,TGTGCCAGCAGTTACCTTCGGGGGGGGATCTATGGCTACACCTTC
TRBJ2-7,many,TRBD2,TRBV30,CAWSVAGGPYEQYF,TGTGCCTGGAGTGTAGCGGGAGGTCCCTACGAGCAGTACTTC
TRBJ1-2,many,TRBD1,TRBV12-3/TRBV12-4,CASSLEQGKYNYGYTF,TGTGCCAGCAGTTTAGAACAGGGGAAGTATAACTATGGCTACACCTTC
TRBJ2-7,few,TRBD1,TRBV25-1,CASRQTGGGEQYF,TGTGCCAGCCGTCAAACAGGGGGCGGCGAGCAGTACTTC
TRBJ2-1,many,.,TRBV7-9,CASSLATYNEQFF,TGTGCCAGCAGCTTAGCCACTTACAATGAGCAGTTCTTC
TRBJ2-7,.,.,TRBV7-7,CASSRNRDTEQYF,TGTGCTAGCAGCCGAAACAGGGATACCGAGCAGTACTTC
TRBJ2-1,many,.,TRBV9,CASEGAEQFF,TGTGCCAGCGAAGGAGCGGAGCAGTTCTTC
TRBJ2-1,few,TRBD2,TRBV5-1,CASRTSGWPGEQFF,TGTGCCAGCAGAACTAGCGGGTGGCCCGGTGAGCAGTTCTTC
TRBJ2-3,many,.,TRBV3-1,CASSPLREWTDTQYF,TGTGCCAGCAGCCCTCTTCGGGAGTGGACAGATACGCAGTATTTT
TRBJ2-7,few,TRBD1,TRBV27,CASSPYRDREFEQYF,TGTGCCAGCAGTCCTTATCGTGACAGGGAATTCGAGCAGTACTTC
TRBJ2-7,few,.,TRBV14,CASSQDYNTPYEQYF,TGTGCCAGCAGCCAAGATTACAATACCCCCTACGAGCAGTACTTC
TRBJ2-3,many,.,TRBV11-2,CASSLVIRDTQYF,TGTGCCAGCAGCTTAGTTATCAGAGATACGCAGTATTTT
TRBJ2-7,.,.,TRBV9,CASSVEGNPSYEQYF,TGTGCCAGCAGCGTAGAGGGTAACCCCTCCTACGAGCAGTACTTC
TRBJ2-7,.,TRBD2,TRBV4-1,CASSQEPSGSSYEQYF,TGCGCCAGCAGCCAAGAGCCTAGCGGGAGCTCCTACGAGCAGTACTTC
TRBJ2-1,few,.,TRBV20-1,CSARDRGGSSEQFF,TGCAGTGCTAGAGACAGGGGGGGGAGTAGTGAGCAGTTCTTC
TRBJ2-7,many,.,TRBV7-6,CASSTQLGTYEQYF,TGTGCCAGCAGCACCCAGCTCGGCACCTACGAGCAGTACTTC
TRBJ2-7,many,TRBD1,TRBV12-3/TRBV12-4,CASSSTRTGGYEQYF,TGTGCCAGCAGTTCTACTCGGACAGGGGGCTACGAGCAGTACTTC
TRBJ1-4,.,.,TRBV3-1,CASSQFAEKLFF,TGTGCCAGCAGCCAGTTTGCGGAAAAACTGTTTTTT
TRBJ2-5,.,TRBD2,TRBV6-2/TRBV6-3,CASSYRLAGETQYF,TGTGCCAGCAGTTACCGCCTAGCGGGGGAGACCCAGTACTTC
TRBJ2-1,many,.,TRBV27,CASSFGGLAAPNNEQFF,TGTGCCAGCAGCTTTGGGGGTCTAGCTGCGCCAAACAATGAGCAGTTCTTC
TRBJ2-7,many,TRBD2,TRBV28,CASSFLGLADHYEQYF,TGTGCCAGCAGTTTTCTCGGCCTAGCGGACCACTACGAGCAGTACTTC
TRBJ1-2,many,.,TRBV2,CASSERRGLFYGYTF,TGTGCCAGCAGTGAAAGGCGGGGGCTGTTCTATGGCTACACCTTC
TRBJ2-5,many,.,TRBV3-1,CASSQDSSWETQYF,TGTGCCAGCAGCCAAGATTCTAGTTGGGAGACCCAGTACTTC
TRBJ2-3,many,.,TRBV28,CASSLFGTSTDTQYF,TGTGCCAGCAGTTTATTCGGGACTTCCACAGATACGCAGTATTTT
TRBJ2-1,few,TRBD2,TRBV5-6,CASSFGAGLYNEQFF,TGTGCCAGCAGCTTCGGAGCGGGACTCTACAATGAGCAGTTCTTC
TRBJ2-7,.,.,TRBV27,CASSRGRGGTYEQYF,TGTGCCAGCAGTAGGGGGCGCGGGGGCACCTACGAGCAGTACTTC
TRBJ2-7,few,TRBD1,TRBV20-1,CSAVRTGDSYEQYF,TGCAGTGCTGTCCGGACAGGGGATTCCTACGAGCAGTACTTC
TRBJ2-7,.,.,TRBV2,CASRTRATHEQYF,TGTGCCAGCAGAACTAGGGCTACCCACGAGCAGTACTTC
TRBJ1-1,.,.,TRBV5-1,CASSLDLAGGGEAFF,TGCGCCAGCAGCTTGGACTTGGCGGGAGGCGGTGAAGCTTTCTTT
TRBJ2-1,many,.,TRBV3-1,CASSQGPGPYNEQFF,TGTGCCAGCAGCCAAGGTCCAGGGCCCTACAATGAGCAGTTCTTC
TRBJ1-1,few,TRBD1,TRBV10-3,CATGTAATEAFF,TGTGCCACCGGGACAGCGGCTACTGAAGCTTTCTTT
TRBJ2-3,many,.,TRBV27,CASSLGAGRGTDTQYF,TGTGCCAGCAGTTTAGGAGCGGGTCGGGGCACAGATACGCAGTATTTT
TRBJ2-5,many,.,TRBV7-2,CASSLVSWETQYF,TGTGCCAGCAGCTTAGTTAGTTGGGAGACCCAGTACTTC
TRBJ2-7,many,.,TRBV30,CACAETDYEQYF,TGTGCCTGCGCGGAAACGGACTACGAGCAGTACTTC
TRBJ2-6,.,.,TRBV5-1,CASSLAANGANVLTF,TGCGCCAGCAGCTTGGCCGCCAATGGGGCCAACGTCCTGACTTTC
TRBJ2-1,once,TRBD2,TRBV13,CASSLGRQGGLAGVEQFF,TGTGCCAGCAGCTTAGGTCGGCAGGGGGGACTAGCGGGAGTGGAGCAGTTCTTC
TRBJ1-1,many,.,TRBV3-1,CASSQGTNTEAFF,TGTGCCAGCAGCCAAGGTACTAACACTGAAGCTTTCTTT
TRBJ2-3,.,.,TRBV4-3,CASSQSPGISDTQYF,TGCGCCAGCAGCCAATCTCCAGGGATATCAGATACGCAGTATTTT
TRBJ2-7,many,.,TRBV7-9,CASSPRGEQYF,TGTGCCAGCAGCCCAAGGGGCGAGCAGTACTTC
TRBJ2-5,many,.,TRBV30,CAWSVVGSGKTQYF,TGTGCCTGGAGTGTAGTCGGGAGCGGAAAGACCCAGTACTTC
TRBJ2-5,many,TRBD1,TRBV30,CAWDRGRGSLIETQYF,TGTGCCTGGGACAGGGGCAGGGGGTCTTTAATCGAGACCCAGTACTTC
TRBJ2-1,many,.,TRBV29-1,CSVVPSTYNEQFF,TGCAGCGTTGTCCCTTCAACCTACAATGAGCAGTTCTTC
TRBJ1-2,.,.,TRBV24-1,CATSAAGYGYTF,TGTGCCACCAGTGCCGCCGGCTATGGCTACACCTTC
TRBJ2-1,.,.,TRBV20-1,CSARLDPVPYNEQFF,TGCAGTGCTAGATTGGACCCAGTCCCCTACAATGAGCAGTTCTTC
TRBJ1-1,many,TRBD1,TRBV6-1,CASKQGAEMNTEAFF,TGTGCCAGCAAACAGGGGGCAGAGATGAACACTGAAGCTTTCTTT
TRBJ2-1,many,.,TRBV12-3/TRBV12-4,CASSLQENNEQFF,TGTGCCAGCAGTCTTCAGGAGAATAATGAGCAGTTCTTC
TRBJ1-1,many,.,TRBV6-1,CASRANTEAFF,TGTGCCAGCAGGGCGAACACTGAAGCTTTCTTT